This entry lists 21 T cell receptor beta chains sequenced from one sample in a study of monozygotic twins with cystic fibrosis. TCRdb's table, derived via immunoSEQ multiplex PCR, lists solely in-frame clones and lacks some. There are about 17,000 clones in the sample; almost 97% occur only once, and less than 0.8% lies in the top ten. The sequencing sample was made of blood. Receptors were obtained from a girl aged 2 to 10 with cystic fibrosis.

V usage is TRBV27 and J usage is TRBJ2-3; 9 nucleotides line up with TRBD1. Germline CDR1 and CDR2: MNHEY and SMNVEV (reference sequence). V dropped 5 bases and J dropped 4; count of bases not matched to a gene: 10. The CDR3 length is 16 residues. CDR3 protein: CASSTPGTGNSDTQYF. The DNA for the CDR3 is TGTGCCAGCAGTACCCCCGGGACAGGGAATTCAGATACGCAGTATTTT.

The J gene is TRBJ2-5, the V gene TRBV25-1; tentatively, D is TRBD2 (6 bases). CDR3 length: 15 amino acids. Germline-derived CDR1 and CDR2 are MGHDK and SYGVNS. Trimming left V 4 bases short and J 4 bases short, with 16 bases between. The CDR3 spells CASSVPGARAETQYF. CDR3 nucleotides: TGTGCCAGCAGTGTTCCGGGAGCAAGAGCAGAGACCCAGTACTTC.

J is TRBJ2-3 and V is TRBV12-5; D ambiguous. The germline CDR1 and CDR2 sequences are LGHNT and FRNRAP. This CDR3 has 12 residues. Trimming stripped 1 base from V and 2 bases from J, with 1 base between. This CDR3 is CASGLDTDTQYF. The CDR3 bases are TGTGCTAGTGGTTTGGACACAGATACGCAGTATTTT.

The V and J genes are TRBV5-4 and TRBJ2-1; 9 nucleotides agree with TRBD1. J gave up 5 bases and V 2 bases, and 5 bases lay outside the gene matches. The CDR3 consists of 15 residues. Germline V gene data show CDR1 as SGHNT and CDR2 as YYREEE (reference sequence). The CDR3 region is CASSLGTGRDNEQFF. CDR3 in DNA: TGTGCCAGCAGCTTAGGGACAGGGCGGGACAATGAGCAGTTCTTC.

The V gene is TRBV6-8, the J gene TRBJ2-7; the D gene is possibly TRBD2 (7 bases). This CDR3 region has 14 residues. Germline CDR1 is MNHGY and CDR2 is SAAAGT. Trimming removed 8 bases from V and 6 bases from J, with 20 bases in between. The CDR3: CASPCGGAPTEQYF. CDR3 DNA sequence: TGTGCCAGCCCCTGTGGGGGGGCCCCTACCGAGCAGTACTTC.

The chain uses TRBV18 and TRBJ2-5; D gene uncertain. The CDR3 has 15 amino acids. Per the germline V gene, CDR1 is KGHSH and CDR2 is LQKENI. Trimming stripped 2 bases from V and 2 bases from J, with 12 bases between. CDR3: CASSPVAPGQETQYF. As DNA, the CDR3 is TGTGCCAGCTCACCAGTGGCCCCAGGACAAGAGACCCAGTACTTC.

The chain has TRBV14 and TRBJ2-5; D is undetermined. The J call may not be correct, given that the DNA end is closer to TRBJ2-7. CDR1 and CDR2 from the germline V gene are SGHDN and FVKESK. The CDR3 has 13 residues. CDR3 protein: CASSQSRPREQYF. DNA for the CDR3: TGTGCCAGCAGCCAATCTCGTCCCCGCGAGCAGTACTTC.

In its sample, this clone was seen once. Written as DNA, the CDR3 is TGTGCCAGCAGCTTAGTATCGTCCAAACAAGAGACCCAGTACTTC. This sequence encodes CASSLVSSKQETQYF. The chain links TRBV7-9 to TRBJ2-5; D gene uncertain. This CDR3 region has 15 residues. Germline V gene lookup returns CDR1 SEHNR and CDR2 FQNEAQ (reference sequence). V lost 1 base, J lost 2 bases, and 11 bases lay in between.

The chain joins TRBV5-4 to TRBJ2-3; the D gene is possibly TRBD1 (6 bases). The CDR3 has 15 amino acids. The V and J ends lost 0 bases and 2 bases respectively, with 10 bases between them. The V gene's germline CDR1 is SGHNT and CDR2 YYREEE (reference sequence). CDR3 nucleotides: TGTGCCAGCAGCTTGGAACGGACAGTCACAGATACGCAGTATTTT. It is translated as CASSLERTVTDTQYF.

The chain joins TRBV7-9 to TRBJ2-5; D is undetermined. The CDR3 totals 14 residues. Between the trimmed V and J ends, which lost 4 bases and 0 bases, there was a span of 9 bases. Germline lookup yields CDR1 SEHNR and CDR2 FQNEAQ (reference sequence). The CDR3 region is CASSSPGYQETQYF. The DNA of the CDR3 is TGTGCCAGCAGCTCCCCGGGTTACCAAGAGACCCAGTACTTC.

The chain couples TRBV18 to TRBJ1-6; D might be TRBD1 (5 bases). Trimming shortened V by 6 bases and J by 8 bases, and 14 bases separated the two germline ends. Germline V gene sequence: CDR1 KGHSH, CDR2 LQKENI. CDR3 length: 14 residues. The CDR3 DNA sequence: TGTGCCAGCTCGCCGCAGGGACTCGATTCACCCCTCCACTTT. Translated, it gives CASSPQGLDSPLHF.

In nucleotides, the CDR3 is TGTGCCAGCAGCCCCCGGGAAAGTTTTTACGGGTACGAGACCCAGTACTTC. The encoded protein is CASSPRESFYGYETQYF. J is TRBJ2-5 and V is TRBV28; possible D gene TRBD2, 5 bases. The germline V gene has CDR1 MDHEN and CDR2 SYDVKM. V lost 6 bases and J 5 bases, leaving 25 bases between the germline ends. The CDR3 has 17 amino acids.

The rearrangement uses TRBV6-5 and TRBJ1-2, with TRBD1 matching over 7 bases. The trim removed 2 bases at V and 6 bases at J, leaving 3 bases unmatched. The CDR3 consists of 13 residues. The germline gives CDR1 MNHEY, CDR2 SVGAGI. The CDR3, as DNA: TGTGCCAGCAGTTACGACGGACAGGATGGCTACACCTTC. Protein sequence: CASSYDGQDGYTF.

The rearrangement links TRBV10-3 to TRBJ1-3; 8 bases line up with TRBD1. The CDR3 runs to 13 residues. Trimming took 10 bases from V and 1 from J; bases not matched to a gene: 3. Germline V CDR1 and CDR2: ENHRY, SYGVKD. CDR3: CASRQGSGNTIYF. For the CDR3, the DNA is TGTGCCAGCCGACAGGGGTCTGGAAACACCATATATTTT.

The chain is built from TRBV27 and TRBJ2-1, with 7 bases that match TRBD2. Germline lookup yields CDR1 MNHEY and CDR2 SMNVEV (reference sequence). The length of the CDR3 is 14 residues. Losses at the gene ends were 2 bases for V and 2 bases for J; bases not matched to a gene: 0. The CDR3 DNA reads TGTGCCAGCAGTTTAGGGACTACCTACAATGAGCAGTTCTTC. Translating it yields CASSLGTTYNEQFF.

The rearrangement joins TRBV7-6 to TRBJ2-5; a possible D gene is TRBD1 (5 bases). With 1 base removed from V and 3 bases from J, the gap between germline ends came to 9 bases. Per germline, CDR1 SGHVS and CDR2 FNYEAQ. CDR3 length: 14 amino acids. The CDR3 bases are TGTGCCAGCAGCTTAGGGGCAGGGAAAGAGACCCAGTACTTC. Translating gives CASSLGAGKETQYF.

This chain uses TRBV14 with TRBJ2-5, with no clear D. Trimming removed 4 bases from V and 1 base from J, with 1 base in between. In germline, CDR1 is SGHDN, CDR2 FVKESK. The CDR3 contains 11 residues. CDR3 amino acids: CASSRQETQYF. CDR3 DNA sequence: TGTGCCAGCAGCCGCCAAGAGACCCAGTACTTC. Combining the CDR3 with reference TRBV14 and TRBJ2-5 gives the whole variable domain EAGVTQFPSHSVIEKGQTVTLRCDPISGHDNLYWYRRVMGKEIKFLLHFVKESKQDESGMPNNRFLAERTGGTYSTLKVQPAELEDSGVYFCASSRQETQYFGPGTRLLVL.

V gene TRBV12-5 combines with J gene TRBJ2-7; 7 bases fit TRBD2. Unmatched junction bases numbered 5, after V lost 0 bases and J lost 0 bases. CDR3 length: 16 amino acids. CDR1 and CDR2 (germline): LGHNT, FRNRAP. The CDR3 sequence: CASGLVLTSISYEQYF. The CDR3 region has the DNA TGTGCTAGTGGTTTGGTACTGACTAGCATCTCCTACGAGCAGTACTTC.

V gene TRBV5-1 combines with J gene TRBJ1-4; 10 bases map to TRBD1. Germline assignment: CDR1 SGHRS and CDR2 YFSETQ. There are 15 residues in the CDR3. After removal of 3 bases from V and 8 bases from J, the junction contained 7 bases not matched to a gene. CDR3: CASSSGTGVGEKLFF. The CDR3 DNA sequence: TGCGCCAGCAGCTCCGGGACAGGGGTCGGGGAAAAACTGTTTTTT.

The rearrangement joins TRBV4-3 to TRBJ2-1; the D gene is possibly TRBD2 (5 bases). The CDR3 contains 14 residues. Trimming took 4 bases from V and 5 from J, leaving 12 bases between them. Germline CDR1 is LGHNA and CDR2 is YSLEER. CDR3 sequence reads: CASSRILGNNEQFF. For the CDR3, the DNA is TGCGCCAGCAGCCGCATACTAGGAAACAATGAGCAGTTCTTC.

The chain combines TRBV18 with TRBJ1-1; no definite D call. The CDR3 extends over 17 amino acids. Germline lookup yields CDR1 KGHSH and CDR2 LQKENI. Between the trimmed V and J ends, which lost 0 bases and 1 base, there was a span of 15 bases. The CDR3 reads CASSPPVYLEKNTEAFF. The CDR3 bases are TGTGCCAGCTCACCACCGGTCTACCTCGAAAAGAACACTGAAGCTTTCTTT.